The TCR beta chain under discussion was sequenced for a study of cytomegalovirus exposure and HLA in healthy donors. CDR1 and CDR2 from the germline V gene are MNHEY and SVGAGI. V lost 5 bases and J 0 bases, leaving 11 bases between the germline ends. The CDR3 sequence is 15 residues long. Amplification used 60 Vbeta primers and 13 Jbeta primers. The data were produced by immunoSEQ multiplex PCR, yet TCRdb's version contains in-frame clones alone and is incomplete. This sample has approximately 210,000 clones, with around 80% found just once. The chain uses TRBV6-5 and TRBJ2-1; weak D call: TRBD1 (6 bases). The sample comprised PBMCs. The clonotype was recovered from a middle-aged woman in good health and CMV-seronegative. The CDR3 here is CASSRTESSYNEQFF. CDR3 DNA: TGTGCCAGCAGTCGGACAGAGAGCTCCTACAATGAGCAGTTCTTC.